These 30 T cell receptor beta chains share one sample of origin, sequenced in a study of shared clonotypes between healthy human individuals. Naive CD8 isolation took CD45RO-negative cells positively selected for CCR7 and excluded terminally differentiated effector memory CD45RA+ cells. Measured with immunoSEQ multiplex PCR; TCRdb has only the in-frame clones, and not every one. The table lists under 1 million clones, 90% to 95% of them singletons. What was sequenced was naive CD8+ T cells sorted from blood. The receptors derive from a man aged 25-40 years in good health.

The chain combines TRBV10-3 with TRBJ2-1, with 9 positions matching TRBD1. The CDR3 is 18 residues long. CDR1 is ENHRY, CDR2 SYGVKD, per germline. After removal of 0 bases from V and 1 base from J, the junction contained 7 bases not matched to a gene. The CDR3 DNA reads TGTGCCATCAGTGAGTCGGACAGGGGTCAGGGGTCCTACAATGAGCAGTTCTTC. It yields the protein CAISESDRGQGSYNEQFF.

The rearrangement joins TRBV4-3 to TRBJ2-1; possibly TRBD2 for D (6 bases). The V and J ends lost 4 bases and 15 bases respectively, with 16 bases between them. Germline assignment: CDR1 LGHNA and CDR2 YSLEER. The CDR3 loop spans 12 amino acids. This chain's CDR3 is CASSLSGGLLFF. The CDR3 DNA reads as TGCGCCAGCAGCCTGAGTGGAGGGCTCTTGTTCTTC.

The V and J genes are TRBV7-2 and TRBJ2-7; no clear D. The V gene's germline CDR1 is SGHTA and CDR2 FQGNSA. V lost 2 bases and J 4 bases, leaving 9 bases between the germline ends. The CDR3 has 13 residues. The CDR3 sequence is CASSLPLGYEQYF. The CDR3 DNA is TGTGCCAGCAGCTTACCCCTAGGTTACGAGCAGTACTTC.

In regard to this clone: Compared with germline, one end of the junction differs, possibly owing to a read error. The CDR3 nucleotides read TGTGCTAGCAGCCCCTGGTCGGGGGACACCGGGGAGCTGTTTTTT. Amino acids: CASSPWSGDTGELFF. The chain couples TRBV7-7 to TRBJ2-2; perhaps TRBD2 as D (6 bases). CDR1 is SSHAT, CDR2 FNYEAQ, per germline (reference sequence). The CDR3 extends over 15 amino acids.

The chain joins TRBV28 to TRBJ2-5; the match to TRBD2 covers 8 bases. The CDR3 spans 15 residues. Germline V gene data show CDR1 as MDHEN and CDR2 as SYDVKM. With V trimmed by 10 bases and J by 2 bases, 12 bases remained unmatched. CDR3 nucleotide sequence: TGTGCCACCGAACCGGCGGGGGGCGTTCAAGAGACCCAGTACTTC. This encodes CATEPAGGVQETQYF. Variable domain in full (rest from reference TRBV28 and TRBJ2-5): DVKVTQSSRYLVKRTGEKVFLECVQDMDHENMFWYRQDPGLGLRLIYFSYDVKMKEKGDIPEGYSVSREKKERFSLILESASTNQTSMYLCATEPAGGVQETQYFGPGTRLLVL.

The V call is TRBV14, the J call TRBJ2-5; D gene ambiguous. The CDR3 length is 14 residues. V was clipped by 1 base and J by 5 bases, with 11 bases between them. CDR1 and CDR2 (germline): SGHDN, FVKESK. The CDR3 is CASSQVRYRETQYF. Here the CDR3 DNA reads TGTGCCAGCAGCCAAGTGAGGTATCGGGAGACCCAGTACTTC.

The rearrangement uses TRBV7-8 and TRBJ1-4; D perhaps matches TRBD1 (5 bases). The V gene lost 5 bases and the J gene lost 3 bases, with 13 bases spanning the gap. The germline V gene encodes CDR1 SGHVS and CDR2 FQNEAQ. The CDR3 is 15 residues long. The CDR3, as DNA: TGTGCCAGCAGCCCATCCAGGGTTCCTAATGAAAAACTGTTTTTT. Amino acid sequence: CASSPSRVPNEKLFF.

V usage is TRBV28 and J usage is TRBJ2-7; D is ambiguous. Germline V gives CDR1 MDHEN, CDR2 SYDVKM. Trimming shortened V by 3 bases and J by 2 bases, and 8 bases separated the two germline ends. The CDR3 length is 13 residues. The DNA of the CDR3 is TGTGCCAGCAGTTTGCCGGACCCCTACGAGCAGTACTTC. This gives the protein CASSLPDPYEQYF.

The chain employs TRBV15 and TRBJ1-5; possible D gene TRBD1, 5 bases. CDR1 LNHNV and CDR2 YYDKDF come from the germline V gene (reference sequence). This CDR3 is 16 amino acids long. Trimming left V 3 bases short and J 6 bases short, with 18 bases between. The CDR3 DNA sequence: TGTGCCACCAGCAGGGCAACATCTGGGGGGGTTCAGCCCCAGCATTTT. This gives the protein CATSRATSGGVQPQHF.

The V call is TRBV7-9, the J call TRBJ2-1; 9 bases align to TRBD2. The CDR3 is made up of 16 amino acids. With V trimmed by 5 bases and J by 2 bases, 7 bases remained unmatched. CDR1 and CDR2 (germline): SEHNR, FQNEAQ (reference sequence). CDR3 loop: CASSPESGRTYNEQFF. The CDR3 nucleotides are TGTGCCAGCAGCCCAGAGAGCGGGAGGACCTACAATGAGCAGTTCTTC.

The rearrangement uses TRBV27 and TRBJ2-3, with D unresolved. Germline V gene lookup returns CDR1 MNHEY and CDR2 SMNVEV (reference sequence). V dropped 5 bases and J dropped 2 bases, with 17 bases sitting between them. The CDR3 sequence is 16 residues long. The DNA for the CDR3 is TGTGCCAGCAGTCCTCAAGTTTGGGGATTCACAGATACGCAGTATTTT. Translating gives CASSPQVWGFTDTQYF.

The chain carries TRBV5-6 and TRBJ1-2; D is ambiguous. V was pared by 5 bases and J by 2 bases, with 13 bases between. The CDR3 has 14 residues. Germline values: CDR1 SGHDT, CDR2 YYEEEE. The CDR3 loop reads CASSITGQNYGYTF. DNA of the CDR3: TGTGCCAGCAGTATCACCGGCCAGAACTATGGCTACACCTTC.

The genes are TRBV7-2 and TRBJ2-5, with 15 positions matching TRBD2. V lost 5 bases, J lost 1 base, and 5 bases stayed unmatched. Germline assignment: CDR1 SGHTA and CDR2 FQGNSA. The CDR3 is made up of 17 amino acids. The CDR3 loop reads CASSTWTSGRAQETQYF. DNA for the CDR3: TGTGCCAGCAGCACCTGGACTAGCGGGAGGGCCCAAGAGACCCAGTACTTC.

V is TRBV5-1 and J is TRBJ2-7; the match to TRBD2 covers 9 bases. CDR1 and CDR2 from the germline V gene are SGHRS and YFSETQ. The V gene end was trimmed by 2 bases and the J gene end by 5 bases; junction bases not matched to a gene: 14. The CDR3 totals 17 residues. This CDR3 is CASSFRRTKREAHEQYF. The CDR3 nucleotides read TGCGCCAGCAGCTTTCGACGGACTAAGCGGGAGGCCCACGAGCAGTACTTC.

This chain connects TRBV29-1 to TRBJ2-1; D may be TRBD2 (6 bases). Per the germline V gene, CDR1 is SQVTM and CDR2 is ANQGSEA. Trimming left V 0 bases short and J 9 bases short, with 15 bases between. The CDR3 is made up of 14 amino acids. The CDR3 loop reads CSVEEGSGVFEQFF. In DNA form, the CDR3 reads TGCAGCGTTGAAGAGGGGTCGGGAGTCTTTGAGCAGTTCTTC.

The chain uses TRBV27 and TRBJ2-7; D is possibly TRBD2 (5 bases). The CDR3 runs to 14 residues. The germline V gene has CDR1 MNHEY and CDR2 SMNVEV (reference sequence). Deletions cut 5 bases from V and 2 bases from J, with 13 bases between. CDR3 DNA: TGTGCCAGCAGTCCGCCCCCGGGAACCTACGAGCAGTACTTC. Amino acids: CASSPPPGTYEQYF.

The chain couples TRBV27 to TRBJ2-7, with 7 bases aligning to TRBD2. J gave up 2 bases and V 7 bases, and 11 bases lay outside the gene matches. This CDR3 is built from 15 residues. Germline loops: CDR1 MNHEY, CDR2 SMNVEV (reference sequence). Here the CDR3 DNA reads TGTGCCAGCACCGACCTGGCGGGGGAGACCTACGAGCAGTACTTC. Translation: CASTDLAGETYEQYF.

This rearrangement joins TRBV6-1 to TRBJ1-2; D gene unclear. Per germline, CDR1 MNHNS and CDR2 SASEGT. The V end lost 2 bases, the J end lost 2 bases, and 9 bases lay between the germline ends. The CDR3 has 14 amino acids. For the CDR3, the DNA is TGTGCCAGCAGTGAAATGGAGGTAAACTATGGCTACACCTTC. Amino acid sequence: CASSEMEVNYGYTF.

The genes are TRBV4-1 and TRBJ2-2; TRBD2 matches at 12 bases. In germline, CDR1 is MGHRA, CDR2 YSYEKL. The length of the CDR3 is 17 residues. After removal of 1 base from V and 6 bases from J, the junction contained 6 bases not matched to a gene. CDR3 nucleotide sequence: TGCGCCAGCAGCCAAGTGGGACTAGCGGGCCCCCCCGGGGAGCTGTTTTTT. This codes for CASSQVGLAGPPGELFF.

The CDR3 spells CASSDGSFEQYF. The CDR3 DNA reads as TGTGCCAGCAGTGATGGGAGCTTCGAGCAGTACTTC. V is TRBV2 and J is TRBJ2-7; D is perhaps TRBD2 (5 bases). V lost 3 bases and J lost 6, with 9 bases in between. The CDR3 runs to 12 residues. Germline assignment: CDR1 SNHLY and CDR2 FYNNEI. The variable domain in full, with the rest retrieved from reference TRBV2 and TRBJ2-7, is EPEVTQTPSHQVTQMGQEVILRCVPISNHLYFYWYRQILGQKVEFLVSFYNNEISEKSEIFDDQFSVERPDGSNFTLKIRSTKLEDSAMYFCASSDGSFEQYFGPGTRLTVT.

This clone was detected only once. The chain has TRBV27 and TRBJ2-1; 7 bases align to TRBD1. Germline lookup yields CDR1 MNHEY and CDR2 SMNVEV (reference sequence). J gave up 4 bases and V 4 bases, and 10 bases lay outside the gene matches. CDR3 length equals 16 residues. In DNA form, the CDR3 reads TGTGCCAGCAGTTCGCTAGGGGGCAAACTTTACAATGAGCAGTTCTTC. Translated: CASSSLGGKLYNEQFF.

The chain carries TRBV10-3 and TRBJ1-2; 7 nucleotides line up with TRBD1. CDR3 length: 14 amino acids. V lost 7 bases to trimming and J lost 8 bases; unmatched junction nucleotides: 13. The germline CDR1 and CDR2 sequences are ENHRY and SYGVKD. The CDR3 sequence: CAITGDSRARGYTF. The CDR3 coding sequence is TGTGCCATCACCGGGGACAGCCGGGCTCGAGGCTACACCTTC.

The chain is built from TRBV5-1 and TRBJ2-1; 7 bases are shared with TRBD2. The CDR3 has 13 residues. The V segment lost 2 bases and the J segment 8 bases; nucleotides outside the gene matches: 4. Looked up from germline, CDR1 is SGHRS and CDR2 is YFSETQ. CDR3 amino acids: CASSFRGSYEQFF. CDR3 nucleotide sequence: TGCGCCAGCAGCTTCCGCGGGAGCTATGAGCAGTTCTTC.

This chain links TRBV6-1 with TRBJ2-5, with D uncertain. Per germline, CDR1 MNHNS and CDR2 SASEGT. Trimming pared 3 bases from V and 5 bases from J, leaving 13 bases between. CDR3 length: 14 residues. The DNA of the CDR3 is TGTGCCAGCAGTGAGTGGGCAGTTCAGGAGACCCAGTACTTC. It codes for CASSEWAVQETQYF.

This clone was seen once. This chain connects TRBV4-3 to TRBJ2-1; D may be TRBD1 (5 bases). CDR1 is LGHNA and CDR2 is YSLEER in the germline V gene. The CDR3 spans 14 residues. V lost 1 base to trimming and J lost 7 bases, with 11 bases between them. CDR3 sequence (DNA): TGCGCCAGCAGCCAAGGGCAGGGTAGGAATGAGCAGTTCTTC. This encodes CASSQGQGRNEQFF.

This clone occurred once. The CDR3 reads CASRLGSYEQYF. The DNA of the CDR3 is TGTGCCAGCAGGCTGGGTTCCTACGAGCAGTACTTC. The genes are TRBV2 and TRBJ2-7; D uncertain. This CDR3 is 12 amino acids long. Germline V lookup: CDR1 SNHLY, CDR2 FYNNEI. V lost 6 bases to trimming and J lost 1 base, with 7 bases between them.

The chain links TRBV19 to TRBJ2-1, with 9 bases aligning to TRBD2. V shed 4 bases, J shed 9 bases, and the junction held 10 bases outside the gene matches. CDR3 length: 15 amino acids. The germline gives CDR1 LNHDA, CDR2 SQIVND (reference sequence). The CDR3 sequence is CASSRGSGRGGEQFF. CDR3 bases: TGTGCCAGTAGTAGAGGTAGCGGGAGAGGAGGTGAGCAGTTCTTC.

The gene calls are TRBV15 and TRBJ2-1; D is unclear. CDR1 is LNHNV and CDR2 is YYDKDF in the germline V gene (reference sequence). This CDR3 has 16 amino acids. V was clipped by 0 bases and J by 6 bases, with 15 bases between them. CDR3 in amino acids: CATSRDLGRLINEQFF. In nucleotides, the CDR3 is TGTGCCACCAGCAGAGATCTAGGCCGGTTGATCAATGAGCAGTTCTTC.

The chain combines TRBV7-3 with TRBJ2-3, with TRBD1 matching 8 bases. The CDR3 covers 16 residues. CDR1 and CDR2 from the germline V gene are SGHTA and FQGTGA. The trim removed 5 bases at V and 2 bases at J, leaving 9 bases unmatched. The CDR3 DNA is TGTGCCAGCAGCCCGCGGGACAGGAGACACACAGATACGCAGTATTTT. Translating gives CASSPRDRRHTDTQYF.

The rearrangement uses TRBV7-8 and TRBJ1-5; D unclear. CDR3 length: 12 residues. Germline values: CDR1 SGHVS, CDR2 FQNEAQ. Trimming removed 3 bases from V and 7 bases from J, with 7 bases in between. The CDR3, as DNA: TGTGCCAGCAGCTTCCCGGGGCAGCCCCAGCATTTT. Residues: CASSFPGQPQHF.